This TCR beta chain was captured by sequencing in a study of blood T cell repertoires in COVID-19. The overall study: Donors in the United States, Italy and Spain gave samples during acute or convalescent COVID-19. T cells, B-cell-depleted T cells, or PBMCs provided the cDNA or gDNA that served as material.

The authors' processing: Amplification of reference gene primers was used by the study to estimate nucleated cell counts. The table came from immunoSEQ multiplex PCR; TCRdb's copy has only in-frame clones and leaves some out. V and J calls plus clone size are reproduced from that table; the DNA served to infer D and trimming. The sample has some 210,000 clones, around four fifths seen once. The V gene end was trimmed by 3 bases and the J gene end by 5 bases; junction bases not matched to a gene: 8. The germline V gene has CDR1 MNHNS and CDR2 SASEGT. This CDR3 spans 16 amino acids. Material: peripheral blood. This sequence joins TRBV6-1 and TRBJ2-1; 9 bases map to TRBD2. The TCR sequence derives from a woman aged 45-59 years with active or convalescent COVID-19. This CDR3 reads CASSDGGRGGNNEQFF. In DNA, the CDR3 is TGTGCCAGCAGTGATGGAGGGCGGGGGGGGAACAATGAGCAGTTCTTC.